One sample yielded the 15 T cell receptor beta chains listed below, sequenced in a study of cytomegalovirus exposure and HLA in healthy donors. Researchers ran the PCR with 60 Vbeta and 13 Jbeta primers. Profiling relied on immunoSEQ multiplex PCR, and the TCRdb table lists in-frame clones only, not all of them. The sample yields fewer than 200,000 clones, 81% seen once. Sample: PBMCs. All receptors come from a woman in her 50s in good health and CMV-seronegative.

The V and J genes are TRBV5-1 and TRBJ1-2; 7 positions match TRBD1. The length of the CDR3 is 15 residues. The J segment lost 3 bases and the V segment lost 4 bases, leaving 9 bases of the junction unmatched. CDR1 and CDR2 (germline): SGHRS, YFSETQ. The CDR3: CASSMETGIYYGYTF. The CDR3 nucleotides read TGCGCCAGCAGCATGGAGACAGGGATATACTATGGCTACACCTTC.

V gene TRBV2 combines with J gene TRBJ2-7; D is uncertain. Deletions cut 7 bases from V and 0 bases from J, with 4 bases between. CDR1 is SNHLY, CDR2 FYNNEI, per germline. The CDR3 sequence is 11 residues long. CDR3 DNA sequence: TGTGCCAGCAAGAGCTCCTACGAGCAGTACTTC. This encodes CASKSSYEQYF.

The J gene is TRBJ2-7, the V gene TRBV25-1; 8 bases align to TRBD1. The CDR3 covers 15 residues. V lost 4 bases, J lost 0 bases, and 5 bases stayed unmatched. Germline V gene data show CDR1 as MGHDK and CDR2 as SYGVNS. The CDR3 DNA sequence: TGTGCCAGCAGTGCTGGACAGGGCATCTCCTACGAGCAGTACTTC. This encodes CASSAGQGISYEQYF.

The chain employs TRBV7-6 and TRBJ2-1; TRBD1 aligns across 11 bases. Germline CDR1 is SGHVS and CDR2 is FNYEAQ. The CDR3 has 15 residues. Trimming at V came to 4 bases and at J to 8 bases, leaving 7 bases not matched to a gene. The CDR3 reads CASSSRTGGWDEQFF. The CDR3 DNA reads TGTGCCAGCAGCTCTAGGACAGGGGGCTGGGATGAGCAGTTCTTC. Full variable domain (missing parts from reference TRBV7-6 and TRBJ2-1): GAGVSQSPRYKVTKRGQDVALRCDPISGHVSLYWYRQALGQGPEFLTYFNYEAQQDKSGLPNDRFSAERPEGSISTLTIQRTEQRDSAMYRCASSSRTGGWDEQFFGPGTRLTVL.

The genes are TRBV6-6 and TRBJ2-7; tentative D call: TRBD2 (6 bases). Germline V gene data show CDR1 as MNHNY and CDR2 as SVGAGI (reference sequence). The V gene lost 6 bases and the J gene lost 5 bases, with 14 bases spanning the gap. The CDR3 has 13 residues. The CDR3 loop reads CASRSGPYDEQYF. The CDR3 DNA is TGTGCCAGCAGAAGCGGGCCATATGACGAGCAGTACTTC.

V usage is TRBV15 and J usage is TRBJ2-5, with 9 bases matching TRBD2. Trimming took 1 base from V and 2 from J; bases not matched to a gene: 5. Germline CDR1 LNHNV, CDR2 YYDKDF (reference sequence). This CDR3 contains 16 residues. The CDR3 DNA sequence: TGTGCCACCAGCAGAGGAGGAGCGGGGGGACAAGAGACCCAGTACTTC. The encoded protein is CATSRGGAGGQETQYF. Full variable domain (missing parts from reference TRBV15 and TRBJ2-5): DAMVIQNPRYQVTQFGKPVTLSCSQTLNHNVMYWYQQKSSQAPKLLFHYYDKDFNNEADTPDNFQSRRPNTSFCFLDIRSPGLGDTAMYLCATSRGGAGGQETQYFGPGTRLLVL.

The gene calls are TRBV10-3 and TRBJ2-3; 11 bases are a match to TRBD1. CDR1 and CDR2 from the germline V gene are ENHRY and SYGVKD. This CDR3 contains 16 residues. With 5 bases clipped from V and 4 bases from J, the junction kept 8 bases outside the gene matches. CDR3 amino acids: CAISPLGQGAADTQYF. CDR3 in DNA: TGTGCCATCAGTCCCTTAGGACAGGGGGCCGCAGATACGCAGTATTTT.

This chain uses TRBV29-1 with TRBJ1-2; D ambiguous. There are 13 residues in the CDR3. Germline V CDR1 and CDR2: SQVTM, ANQGSEA. CDR3 amino acids: CSSKRAEEYVYTF. The CDR3 DNA reads as TGCTCCAGTAAGAGGGCCGAGGAATACGTCTACACCTTC.

This chain connects TRBV12-1 to TRBJ2-3; the DNA was not compared with TRBD1, the D call given in the table. TRBV12-1 is flagged as a pseudogene. The CDR3 covers 17 residues. In DNA, the CDR3 is TGTGCCAGCAGCAATGAGCAGGGAAAACTAACCACAGATACGCAGTATTTT. It is translated as CASSNEQGKLTTDTQYF.

This chain connects TRBV7-2 to TRBJ2-7, with a possible D match to TRBD1 (5 bases). Trimming removed 2 bases from V and 6 bases from J, with 8 bases in between. Germline CDR1 is SGHTA and CDR2 is FQGNSA. This CDR3 contains 12 residues. CDR3 DNA: TGTGCCAGCAGCTTAAAAAGGGGCGAGCAGTACTTC. Protein sequence: CASSLKRGEQYF. The full variable domain, completed using reference TRBV7-2 and TRBJ2-7, is GAGVSQSPSNKVTEKGKDVELRCDPISGHTALYWYRQSLGQGLEFLIYFQGNSAPDKSGLPSDRFSAERTGGSVSTLTIQRTQQEDSAVYLCASSLKRGEQYFGPGTRLTVT.

The chain is built from TRBV10-3 and TRBJ2-2; TRBD1 matches at 7 bases. CDR3 length: 16 amino acids. The ends lost 3 bases at V and 5 bases at J; junction bases unmatched: 9. Per the germline V gene, CDR1 is ENHRY and CDR2 is SYGVKD. DNA for the CDR3: TGTGCCATCAGTGAAGGGGGCGGGCCTTATACCGGGGAGCTGTTTTTT. Translated: CAISEGGGPYTGELFF.

The gene calls are TRBV5-4 and TRBJ2-1, with D tentatively TRBD1 (6 bases). With 5 bases removed from V and 11 bases from J, the gap between germline ends came to 14 bases. CDR1 SGHNT and CDR2 YYREEE come from the germline V gene (reference sequence). There are 12 residues in the CDR3. For the CDR3, the DNA is TGTGCCAGCAGGATGGAGGACAGCAAGCAGTTCTTC. Its translation is CASRMEDSKQFF.

This clone showed up just once. The chain carries TRBV30 and TRBJ2-7; D is perhaps TRBD1 (5 bases). Germline CDR1 and CDR2: GTSNPN and SVGIG (reference sequence). The CDR3 is 16 amino acids. The V and J ends lost 3 bases and 0 bases respectively, with 18 bases between them. The CDR3 spells CAWRLPRGSFSYEQYF. The CDR3 nucleotides are TGTGCCTGGAGGCTCCCAAGGGGTAGCTTCTCCTACGAGCAGTACTTC. The complete variable domain, with remaining parts taken from reference TRBV30 and TRBJ2-7, reads SQTIHQWPATLVQPVGSPLSLECTVEGTSNPNLYWYRQAAGRGLQLLFYSVGIGQISSEVPQNLSASRPQDRQFILSSKKLLLSDSGFYLCAWRLPRGSFSYEQYFGPGTRLTVT.

The CDR3 DNA follows: TGTGCCAGCAGCCCGTCGGCAGATACGCAGTATTTT. It is translated as CASSPSADTQYF. This chain connects TRBV7-9 to TRBJ2-3; unclear D gene. CDR3 size: 12 residues. CDR1 SEHNR and CDR2 FQNEAQ come from the germline V gene (reference sequence). V lost 5 bases and J 4 bases, leaving 7 bases between the germline ends.

In DNA, the CDR3 is TGTGCCAGCAGCTTGGCCCCACGACAGGGTAATTCACCCCTCCACTTT. Its translation is CASSLAPRQGNSPLHF. V and J are TRBV5-8 and TRBJ1-6, with 7 bases identical to TRBD1. CDR1 is SGHTS and CDR2 is YDEGEE in the germline V gene. V trimming: 0 bases; J trimming: 6 bases; junction bases outside the gene matches: 6. This CDR3 has 16 amino acids.